Sequencing of this TCR beta chain was carried out in a study of circulating CD8 cells and anti-PD-1 response in melanoma. Study-wide context: About 50% of the 13 melanoma patients received first-line anti-PD-1 therapy. Non-responders showed stable or progressive disease; responders showed complete or partial response.

Using approximately 15 ng of total RNA, TCR libraries were made with the QIAseq Immune Repertoire TCR panel. TCRdb re-derived calls from the reads in MiXCR, one entry per CDR3 protein. This table has approximately 960 distinct CDR3 sequences, roughly 7.6% appearing once. The CDR3 spans 12 residues. Germline assignment: CDR1 SQVTM and CDR2 ANQGSEA. Deletions cut 6 bases from V and 8 bases from J, with 14 bases between. Sorting of live CD3+CD8+TCRalphabeta+ cells by PD-1 and/or TIGIT gave four subsets. Relative to its sample, this clonotype is large. The clonotype originates from a human donor with melanoma. This rearrangement joins TRBV29-1 to TRBJ2-1; possibly TRBD1 for D (5 bases). This specimen consisted of CD8+ T cells from PBMCs, obtained at baseline or after one month of anti-PD-1 therapy (not recorded which). The DNA for the CDR3 is TGCAGCGTATTATCAGGGATGGATGAGCAGTTCTTC. Its translation: CSVLSGMDEQFF.